These 23 T cell receptor beta chains originate from one sample sequenced in a study of PD-L1 blockade in urothelial cancer. Assay: immunoSEQ multiplex PCR; the TCRdb copy retains only in-frame clones and omits some. The data show about 310 clones, 25% to 40% seen once. Sequences were derived from tumor tissue, sampled before atezolizumab (anti-PD-L1) treatment. Source of these receptors: a man between 65 and 85 years old with urothelial cancer.

The chain uses TRBV8-2 and TRBJ2-7. TRBV8-2 is tagged as a pseudogene. The length of the CDR3 is 15 residues. The CDR3 sequence is CGISFIGFQLDEQYF. The CDR3 DNA follows: TGTGGCATATCATTCATAGGCTTTCAGTTGGACGAGCAGTACTTC.

This clone was seen a handful of times. The gene calls are TRBV7-6 and TRBJ1-5; D gene unclear. Germline loops: CDR1 SGHVS, CDR2 FNYEAQ. The CDR3 runs to 14 residues. Trimming left V 1 base short and J 3 bases short, with 7 bases between. CDR3 sequence (DNA): TGTGCCAGCAGCTTAGAAGGGTTCAATCAGCCCCAGCATTTT. Encoded protein: CASSLEGFNQPQHF.

J is TRBJ1-2 and V is TRBV28; no clear D. This CDR3 contains 15 residues. The germline gives CDR1 MDHEN, CDR2 SYDVKM. V dropped 6 bases and J dropped 2 bases, with 16 bases sitting between them. CDR3 nucleotide sequence: TGTGCCAGCAGCCTTCTCAGCGGGCTCAACTATGGCTACACCTTC. It is translated as CASSLLSGLNYGYTF.

The chain uses TRBV19 and TRBJ2-1; 7 bases fit TRBD1. Germline assignment: CDR1 LNHDA and CDR2 SQIVND (reference sequence). The CDR3 runs to 14 residues. With 5 bases clipped from V and 7 bases from J, the junction kept 8 bases outside the gene matches. CDR3 sequence (DNA): TGTGCCAGTAGTCCCTCAGGGGGATATAATGAGCAGTTCTTC. This encodes CASSPSGGYNEQFF.

This clone came up a few times. J is TRBJ2-1 and V is TRBV11-3; D ambiguous. This CDR3 is built from 16 residues. CDR1 is SGHNT and CDR2 is YENEEA in the germline V gene. V was trimmed by 2 bases and J by 0 bases, leaving 11 bases between them. CDR3 DNA sequence: TGTGCCAGCAGCTTAAGCAAACCTTCCTCCTACAATGAGCAGTTCTTC. It encodes CASSLSKPSSYNEQFF.

The chain combines TRBV6-7 with TRBJ2-7; D not resolved. TRBV6-7 is treated as an ORF (open reading frame) with a function not yet certain. This CDR3 has 11 residues. The V end lost 7 bases, the J end lost 7 bases, and 11 bases lay between the germline ends. The DNA of the CDR3 is TGTGCCAGCAAAAAGCCCGGGGAGCAGTACTTC. This encodes CASKKPGEQYF.

The chain uses TRBV6-8 and TRBJ1-3, with TRBD1 matching over 10 bases. CDR1 MNHGY and CDR2 SAAAGT come from the germline V gene. The CDR3 is 14 residues long. V was pared by 10 bases and J by 4 bases, with 7 bases of the junction left unmatched. CDR3 sequence reads: CATSTGGTGNTIYF. The CDR3, as DNA: TGTGCCACCTCGACAGGGGGCACCGGAAACACCATATATTTT.

The V gene is TRBV11-3, the J gene TRBJ2-3, with D possibly being TRBD1 (6 bases). The CDR3 has 15 residues. Per germline, CDR1 SGHNT and CDR2 YENEEA. With 1 base removed from V and 0 bases from J, the gap between germline ends came to 8 bases. The CDR3 is CASSLGTVSTDTQYF. CDR3 DNA: TGTGCCAGCAGCTTAGGGACAGTGAGCACAGATACGCAGTATTTT.

In nucleotides, the CDR3 is TGTGCCACCAGCAGAGGCCTCTATCCCCACCAAGAGACCCAGTACTTC. This sequence encodes CATSRGLYPHQETQYF. The V gene is TRBV15, the J gene TRBJ2-5; D not resolved. The CDR3 is 16 residues long. Trimming left V 1 base short and J 0 bases short, with 12 bases between. The germline gives CDR1 LNHNV, CDR2 YYDKDF (reference sequence).

The V call is TRBV6-8, the J call TRBJ2-7, with D perhaps TRBD1 (6 bases). This CDR3 region has 17 residues. Germline CDR1 MNHGY, CDR2 SAAAGT. The germline V and J ends were trimmed by 2 bases and 3 bases, with 20 bases remaining between them. The CDR3 DNA sequence: TGTGCCAGCAGTTACCAAACAGGGCTCCCCTACTACTACGAGCAGTACTTC. This translates into CASSYQTGLPYYYEQYF.

V usage is TRBV28 and J usage is TRBJ2-7; D remains ambiguous. V gave up 2 bases and J gave up 5 bases, with 7 bases separating them. The CDR3 loop spans 12 amino acids. CDR1 and CDR2 (germline): MDHEN, SYDVKM. The CDR3 is CASSLSSNEQYF. The DNA for the CDR3 is TGTGCCAGCAGTTTAAGCAGCAACGAGCAGTACTTC.

This clone was seen once. The chain's CDR3 is CASSMSGGGTEAFF. The CDR3 DNA is TGTGCCAGTAGTATGAGCGGGGGCGGCACTGAAGCTTTCTTT. This chain joins TRBV19 and TRBJ1-1, with TRBD1 as a possible D gene (6 bases). Trimming took off 3 bases at V and 4 bases at J, with 12 bases between the two ends. CDR3 length equals 14 residues. Germline V gives CDR1 LNHDA, CDR2 SQIVND (reference sequence).

The table lists this clone with a few counts. The rearrangement uses TRBV11-3 and TRBJ2-2; D is unresolved. This CDR3 comprises 15 residues. V lost 5 bases to trimming and J lost 3 bases, with 13 bases between them. Germline V gene data show CDR1 as SGHNT and CDR2 as YENEEA. CDR3 coding DNA: TGTGCCAGCAGCAGGGCTGGACGGGACACCGGGGAGCTGTTTTTT. Translated: CASSRAGRDTGELFF.

This clone was seen only a few times. The chain links TRBV30 to TRBJ1-3; maybe TRBD1 (6 bases). The CDR3 loop spans 16 amino acids. CDR1 and CDR2 from the germline V gene are GTSNPN and SVGIG (reference sequence). V lost 1 base to trimming and J lost 2 bases, with 15 bases between them. CDR3 protein: CAWSGDGTPAGNTIYF. The CDR3 DNA reads TGTGCCTGGAGTGGGGATGGGACACCCGCTGGAAACACCATATATTTT.

Within the sample, this clone is large (0.1 to 1%). The rearrangement links TRBV11-3 to TRBJ1-1, with TRBD1 matching 9 bases. Germline V gene lookup returns CDR1 SGHNT and CDR2 YENEEA. Trimming at V came to 4 bases and at J to 4 bases, leaving 7 bases not matched to a gene. CDR3 length: 15 amino acids. CDR3 in DNA: TGTGCCAGCAGCTCTACAGGGGGCGGAGGCACTGAAGCTTTCTTT. Its protein is CASSSTGGGGTEAFF.

This clone was picked up one time. The V gene is TRBV18, the J gene TRBJ2-7; the match to TRBD1 covers 7 bases. CDR3 length equals 14 residues. Germline V gives CDR1 KGHSH, CDR2 LQKENI. The V segment lost 4 bases and the J segment 11 bases; nucleotides outside the gene matches: 14. In DNA form, the CDR3 reads TGTGCCAGCTCACATCGGGACAGCCTCAGAGGGGAGTACTTC. This encodes CASSHRDSLRGEYF.

By proportion, this clone is large. V gene TRBV11-3 combines with J gene TRBJ1-5; 12 positions match TRBD1. The germline CDR1 and CDR2 sequences are SGHNT and YENEEA. The V and J ends lost 4 bases and 3 bases, in that order; junction bases with no gene match: 1. This CDR3 is built from 15 residues. This CDR3 reads CASSWDRGPNQPQHF. The CDR3 nucleotides read TGTGCCAGCAGCTGGGACAGGGGGCCCAATCAGCCCCAGCATTTT.

The genes are TRBV7-1 and TRBJ2-1, with D maybe TRBD1 (5 bases). TRBV7-1 is sorted into the ORF group, with uncertain function. V lost 5 bases and J 7 bases, leaving 15 bases between the germline ends. The CDR3 is 14 residues long. In DNA, the CDR3 is TGTGCCAGCAGCCCCCAGAGCAGGGCGAATGAGCAGTTCTTC. As protein: CASSPQSRANEQFF.

V gene TRBV6-8 combines with J gene TRBJ2-7, with 7 bases aligning to TRBD1. Trimming took 7 bases from V and 4 from J; bases not matched to a gene: 10. Germline V CDR1 and CDR2: MNHGY, SAAAGT. There are 14 residues in the CDR3. The CDR3 coding sequence is TGTGCCAGCACCCGATTGACAGGGTGGTACGAGCAGTACTTC. Its protein product is CASTRLTGWYEQYF.

The V call is TRBV29-1, the J call TRBJ2-1, with 7 bases fitting TRBD1. This CDR3 is built from 15 residues. V shed 1 base and J 0 bases; nucleotides not matched to a gene: 3. Germline loops: CDR1 SQVTM, CDR2 ANQGSEA. The CDR3, as DNA: TGCAGCGTTGAAGTCTGGGACAGCTCCTACAATGAGCAGTTCTTC. It specifies CSVEVWDSSYNEQFF.

This clone was counted between two and nine times. The chain carries TRBV11-3 and TRBJ2-1; 11 positions match TRBD2. After removal of 0 bases from V and 6 bases from J, the junction contained 1 base not matched to a gene. The CDR3 consists of 15 residues. The germline V gene has CDR1 SGHNT and CDR2 YENEEA. The CDR3 bases are TGTGCCAGCAGCTTAGATGGGACTAGCGGCAATGAGCAGTTCTTC. Protein: CASSLDGTSGNEQFF.

The J gene is TRBJ1-1, the V gene TRBV28; possible D gene TRBD1, 6 bases. This CDR3 is 13 amino acids long. V was shortened by 5 bases and J by 8 bases, with 15 bases between the two germline ends. CDR1 MDHEN and CDR2 SYDVKM come from the germline V gene. The CDR3 sequence is CASSPRGRIEAFF. In DNA form, the CDR3 reads TGTGCCAGCAGTCCTAGGGGGAGGATAGAAGCTTTCTTT.

By sample fraction, this clone is large. The chain carries TRBV11-3 and TRBJ1-2; D uncertain. V was pared by 3 bases and J by 7 bases, with 18 bases between. CDR1 is SGHNT and CDR2 is YENEEA in the germline V gene. The CDR3 covers 15 residues. Here the CDR3 reads CASSLVRLGISGYTF. CDR3 nucleotides: TGTGCCAGCAGCTTGGTCCGACTGGGGATTTCTGGCTACACCTTC.